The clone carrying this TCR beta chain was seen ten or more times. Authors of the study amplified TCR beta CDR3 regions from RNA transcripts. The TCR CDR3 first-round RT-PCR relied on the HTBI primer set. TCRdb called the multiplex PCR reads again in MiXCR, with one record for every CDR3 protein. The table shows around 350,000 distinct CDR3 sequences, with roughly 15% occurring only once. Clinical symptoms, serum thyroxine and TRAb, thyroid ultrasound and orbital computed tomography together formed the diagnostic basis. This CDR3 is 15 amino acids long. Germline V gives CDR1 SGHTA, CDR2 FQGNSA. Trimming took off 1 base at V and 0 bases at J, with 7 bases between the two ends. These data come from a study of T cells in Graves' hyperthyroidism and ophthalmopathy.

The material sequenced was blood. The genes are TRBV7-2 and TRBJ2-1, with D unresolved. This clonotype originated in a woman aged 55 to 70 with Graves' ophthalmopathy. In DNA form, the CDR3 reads TGTGCCAGCAGCTTAGGTCAGATCTCCTACAATGAGCAGTTCTTC. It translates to CASSLGQISYNEQFF.